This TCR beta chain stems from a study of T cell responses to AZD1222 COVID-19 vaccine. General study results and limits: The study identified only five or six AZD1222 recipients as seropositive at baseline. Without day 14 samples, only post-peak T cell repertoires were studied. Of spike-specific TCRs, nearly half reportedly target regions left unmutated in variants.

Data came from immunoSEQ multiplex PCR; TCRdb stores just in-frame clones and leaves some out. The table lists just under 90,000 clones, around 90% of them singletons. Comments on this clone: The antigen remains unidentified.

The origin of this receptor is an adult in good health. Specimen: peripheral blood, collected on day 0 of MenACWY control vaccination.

The CDR3: CASSLETGETEAFF. Written as DNA, the CDR3 is TGCGCCAGCAGCCTAGAGACAGGGGAAACTGAAGCTTTCTTT. This chain joins TRBV5-1 and TRBJ1-1; TRBD1 matches at 8 bases. The CDR3 runs to 14 residues. Losses at the gene ends were 4 bases for V and 5 bases for J; bases not matched to a gene: 7. Germline V gene sequence: CDR1 SGHRS, CDR2 YFSETQ.